The text below deals with one T cell receptor (beta chain). Its antigen specificity is not known. The record has no base qualities; no much larger clone is one base away. The intended sense of this specimen's time point label: newly diagnosed GD, antithyroid drugs for less than 3 months. For both TCR sequencing and RNA sequencing, RNA was extracted from PBMCs in TRIzol. The diagnosis of Graves' disease was made according to American Thyroid Association guidelines. Patients were recruited from an endocrinology department in Xi'an, China. From each patient, approximately 10 milliliters of peripheral blood was collected into an EDTA anticoagulant tube. Ficoll Paque Plus density gradient separation was used to isolate PBMCs, and no further T cell sorting was performed. An Agilent 2100 Bioanalyzer and agarose gel were used to check RNA quality, while a NanoDrop 2000 measured RNA concentration. V is reduced by 3 bases and J by 2 bases, leaving a spacing of 26 bases between them. Its CDR3 holds 20 amino acids, cysteine through phenylalanine. Only the CDR3 portion is preserved as DNA: 60 bases, with reading frame beginning at the first base. The germline V gene provides CDR1 SNHLY and CDR2 FYNNEI.

Library preparation was by multiplex PCR. Sequencing used an Illumina HiSeq 4000. CDR3 regions were amplified by Arm-PCR with iRepertoire HTBI primers to construct TCR beta libraries. Gel purification was performed on PCR products prior to sequencing. Under the source paper's analysis protocol: Gene usage analysis of CDR3 amino acid clonotypes used the roughly 60 TRBV and more than 13 TRBJ segments found across samples. Filtered high-quality paired reads were merged into contigs using COPE and FqMerger. BLAST was used to align contigs to IMGT TRBV, TRBD and TRBJ reference genes, and CDR3 was defined according to IMGT. Clonotypes above 0.1% frequency were classified as highly expanded clones. Shannon entropy served as the measure of repertoire diversity, while the Gini coefficient captured V-J evenness. Public clonotypes were defined as clonotypes shared by more than one individual. The public reads were reprocessed in TCRdb via fastp at Q25 and MiXCR, keeping in-frame beta chains. All rows with the same CDR3 protein become a single entry with the most common DNA and genes. These V and J calls are TCRdb output, not the study's own analysis. Counted in this sample were fewer than 650,000 distinct CDR3 sequences; 15% to 20% of them appeared once. The ten largest make up approximately 12% of the sample.

This sample was included in a study of regulatory T cells in long-lasting Graves disease (TCRdb year 2021). For context, the study as a whole: Newly diagnosed Graves' disease patients had taken antithyroid drugs for less than 3 months. This study used TCR sequencing and RNA sequencing of peripheral blood to compare persistent Graves' disease patients against newly diagnosed Graves' disease patients. A total of 35 or so samples underwent TCR sequencing: around 13 from persistent and about 20 from newly diagnosed Graves' disease patients. The study took place in China and was registered as a clinical trial.

The paper's findings and limits, for the study overall: Peripheral blood alone was examined, since thyroid tissue, which constituted the primary lesion, could not be accessed. The small sample size was acknowledged by the authors as a limitation that may reduce accuracy. Persistent disease showed preferential use of TRBV28, TRBJ1-2 and TRBJ2-5, whereas newly diagnosed disease favored TRBV20-1 and TRBJ2-1. Sequencing and analysis were restricted to the TCR beta chain. Compared with newly diagnosed patients, persistent Graves' disease patients had lower TCR Shannon entropy and fewer highly expanded clones, which suggests clonal expansion. More public clonotypes were shared among persistent patients (roughly 3,000) than among newly diagnosed patients (roughly 1,000).

This sample was shared with a second study, whose subject was T cells in Graves' hyperthyroidism and ophthalmopathy. From that second study: Stable Graves' hyperthyroidism was defined as the absence of progression to ophthalmopathy over 18 months of follow-up. Hyperthyroidism patients were newly diagnosed, had a disease duration of under 2 months, and were aged 18 to 65 years. Patients with uncontrolled infections, other autoimmune diseases, pregnancy or lactation were excluded. Diagnoses were established on the basis of clinical symptoms, serum thyroxine and TRAb, thyroid ultrasound, and orbital computed tomography. The TCR CDR3 was subjected to a first round of RT-PCR using the HTBI primer set and the Qiagen OneStep RT-PCR kit. Most expanded thyroid clonotypes (frequency above 0.001) were also detected in blood, a finding suggesting that blood repertoires may reflect thyroid immune responses. In cross-validation, a model built on a 13 V-J signature told ophthalmopathy apart from stable hyperthyroidism with about 90% sensitivity and approximately 81% specificity, and in testing the same model reached 80%/75%. During validation, the model predicted progression to ophthalmopathy a median of approximately 7 months ahead of onset, with around 70% sensitivity and 72.22% specificity. To identify TCR V-J signatures that set the groups apart, the researchers used a discovery cohort of 95 to 100 patients, made up of around 42 with Graves' ophthalmopathy and 55 to 65 with stable Graves' hyperthyroidism. Whether ophthalmopathy could be predicted prospectively was tested in an independent validation cohort made up of roughly 19 hyperthyroidism patients plus 17 patients who later progressed to ophthalmopathy. For training and testing, the 100 or so patients in the discovery cohort were randomly divided in a 7:3 ratio. In addition, the study compared T-cell repertoires in thyroid tissue and in blood from roughly 6 Graves' hyperthyroidism patients. Once sampling was done, hyperthyroidism patients were given methimazole at a starting dose of 30 mg daily, whereas ophthalmopathy patients were given high-dose intravenous methylprednisolone. Libraries were constructed in a second round of multiplex PCR, after which size selection and purification were carried out. Paired-end sequencing of the libraries was performed with 100 bp reads on an Illumina HiSeq2000. SOAPnuke was used to process the raw data, removing reads that contained adapters or uncalled bases, had a mean Phred below 15, or lacked an exact match to the constant primer or identifier. High-quality paired reads were merged using COPE v1.2.5, and each unique nucleotide sequence was defined as a clonotype. MiTCR v1.1 was used to align the clonotypes against IMGT TRBV, TRBD and TRBJ reference segments. The analysis was restricted to V-J combinations with a frequency above 0.0001, which together covered 98% to 99.2% of the repertoires. A TCS score was defined as the ratio of F50 (clonal expansion) to E x V (chaos), with BLOSUM62-based TCRdist applied between CDR3 peptides within each V-J. Welch's t-statistics and random forest reduced fewer than 550 V-J features to 13, which were used in a naive Bayes classifier (R e1071). Sample size was not statistically predetermined, and investigators were not blinded to group allocation. The paper reports TCR Vbeta CDR3 sequencing of some 140 peripheral blood samples: fewer than 50 ophthalmopathy, about 75 hyperthyroidism and approximately 17 progressor patients.

The sequence came from a man aged 18 to 35 with Graves disease. Donor details come from another sample of the same person, matched by shared clones. The sequences come from peripheral blood mononuclear cells (PBMCs), collected at new diagnosis, from a patient treated with antithyroid drugs. This chain joins TRBV2 to TRBJ1-5, with no confident D gene call. The nucleotide sequence is given as TGTGCCAGCAGTGATTCGGTAGTATGGGAAGTCCCGGAGGGCAATCAGCCCCAGCATTTT. This sequence encodes CASSDSVVWEVPEGNQPQHF.